The clone carrying this T cell receptor (beta chain) was detected only once. Repertoires were generated with immunoSEQ multiplex PCR, while TCRdb's copy carries only in-frame clones and drops some. The sample yields hundreds of thousands of clones, roughly 86% seen once. The CDR3 consists of 16 residues. Germline values: CDR1 SGHAT, CDR2 FQNNGV. V was shortened by 2 bases and J by 5 bases, with 18 bases between the two germline ends. The sample comes from a study of blood T cell repertoires in COVID-19. Looking at the study overall: The analysed material was cDNA or gDNA that came from T cells, B-cell-depleted T cells, or PBMCs.

The sample consisted of peripheral blood. The chain joins TRBV11-2 to TRBJ2-5; D is possibly TRBD2 (7 bases). The TCR sequence derives from a young woman with COVID-19, enrolled during active disease. Written as DNA, the CDR3 is TGTGCCAGCAGCTTAAGGGGGGCAGCGGGGCCGGAGACCCAGTACTTC. Amino acids: CASSLRGAAGPETQYF.